This record covers a single TCR beta chain. This clone's antigen is unknown. No much larger clone exists at a distance of one base, and base qualities are not known. At one collaborating source in Seattle, patients were enrolled during active infection and were followed longitudinally through the course of disease. Each collaborating institution followed its own protocols to collect whole blood in K2EDTA tubes. For TCRbeta analysis, collaborator samples were shipped as frozen whole blood, as isolated PBMCs, or as DNA extracted from either sample type. This specimen comes from a study of blood T cell repertoires in COVID-19 (dated by TCRdb to the early 2020s). In terms of the full investigation: Samples from collaborators originated in the United States, Italy and Spain and spanned both the acute and convalescent phases of COVID-19. The prospective study material was composed of cDNA or gDNA derived from T cells, B-cell-depleted T cells, or PBMCs. The dataset comprised deeply sampled blood TCRbeta repertoires from subjects exposed to, actively infected with, or recovered from COVID-19. The repertoires were made available in a free public database intended to serve as a resource for research on the immune response to SARS-CoV-2. Samples came from the ongoing ImmuneRACE study (first 160 participants) plus 1,254 subjects from 6 global collaborators. A de-identified subject ID, COVID-19 status, age in years and sex were almost always included in the sample metadata. Where available, HLA class I and class II types were obtained from metadata supplied by the sample provider rather than from assay-based typing. Beyond this particular receptor, the publication reports: Clinical and demographic metadata were provided uncurated, with the amount varying by source and participant.

Including the terminal cysteine and phenylalanine, the CDR3 comprises 16 residues. Of the read, only the CDR3 DNA is kept; its 48 bases are in frame from base 1. TCRbeta CDR3 regions were amplified from genomic DNA using the immunoSEQ Assay, a bias-controlled multiplex PCR. On the study's bioinformatics: The number of nucleated cells in each sample was estimated by amplification of reference gene primers within the assay. To quantify the absolute abundance of each unique TCRbeta CDR3 rearrangement, sequence reads were collapsed and filtered. For each sample, productive Simpson clonality was calculated by taking the square root of Simpson's diversity index across productive rearrangements. TCRdb took over this immuneACCESS table, retaining in-frame rearrangements with V and J assigned. Such tables are incomplete; in checked studies, under half of the missing clones stem from an unresolved V gene, and the remainder is unexplained. D and trimming come from the DNA, and the V and J calls and clone size come from that table. Here the sample has roughly 160,000 clones; 79% occur a single time. Together, the top ten hold approximately 7.7% of the sample.

The TCR was taken from a woman aged 60-75 years with COVID-19, enrolled during active disease. The V gene is TRBV21-1 and the J gene is TRBJ2-7; the listed D gene, TRBD2, was not tested against the DNA. TRBV21-1 is marked as a pseudogene. Sequencing input: peripheral blood. The sequence in DNA is TGTGCCAGCAGCAAAGGGGAAACTAGCGGGAGGTACGAGCAGTACTTC. Its protein product is CASSKGETSGRYEQYF.